Presented here are 14 T cell receptor beta chains from one specimen sequenced in a study of monozygotic twins with inflammatory bowel disease. TCRdb reanalyzed the 5' RACE reads, giving one entry per CDR3 protein sequence and no DNA. This sample's clone table lists approximately 200,000 distinct CDR3 sequences. The sequencing sample was made of blood. The receptors originated from a human donor with ulcerative colitis or Crohn's disease, or a healthy co-twin of an affected twin (not recorded which).

The chain employs TRBV20-1 and TRBJ2-7; TCRdb gives TRBD2 as the D gene, but with no DNA this cannot be confirmed. This CDR3 contains 13 residues. CDR1 DFQATT and CDR2 SNEGSKA come from the germline V gene (reference sequence). The CDR3 here is CSASSRLYYEQYF.

This chain links TRBV20-1 with TRBJ2-5; lacking DNA, the TRBD2 call made by TCRdb goes unchecked. Germline V gene lookup returns CDR1 DFQATT and CDR2 SNEGSKA (reference sequence). The CDR3 is 14 amino acids. The CDR3 protein is CSATSLAEQETQYF.

The rearrangement links TRBV12-3 or TRBV12-4 to TRBJ1-1; TCRdb's assignment of TRBD1 cannot be checked, as there is no DNA. The CDR3 totals 15 residues. CDR3 loop: CASSLQGARDTEAFF.

The chain is built from TRBV3-1 and TRBJ2-1. The CDR3 sequence is 14 residues long. Germline assignment: CDR1 LGHDT and CDR2 YNNKEL (reference sequence). This chain's CDR3 is CASSQDLAWNEQFF.

The chain is built from TRBV7-3 and TRBJ2-3; without DNA, the TCRdb call of TRBD1 cannot be checked. CDR3 size: 13 residues. Germline CDR1 reads SGHTA; CDR2 reads FQGTGA. The chain's CDR3 is CASSLRESDTQYF.

The CDR3 protein is CASSLVNPGTQKRFF. This chain links TRBV5-1 with TRBJ2-1; the D gene TCRdb calls, TRBD1, cannot be checked with no DNA. The CDR3 has 15 residues. Germline values: CDR1 SGHRS, CDR2 YFSETQ.

The chain combines TRBV27 with TRBJ1-6. The CDR3 sequence is 13 residues long. Germline loops: CDR1 MNHEY, CDR2 SMNVEV (reference sequence). The CDR3 sequence: CASSLTRNSPLHF.

This chain uses TRBV10-3 with TRBJ1-5; no DNA is available, so the TRBD1 call from TCRdb remains unchecked. The CDR3 consists of 15 residues. Germline V CDR1 and CDR2: ENHRY, SYGVKD. This CDR3 is CAISESGTGNQPQHF.

This CDR3 is CSARMGWGGTEAFF. The chain has TRBV20-1 and TRBJ1-1. The germline V gene has CDR1 DFQATT and CDR2 SNEGSKA (reference sequence). There are 14 residues in the CDR3.

The V and J genes are TRBV20-1 and TRBJ2-5; TCRdb's D call, TRBD1, is unchecked because there is no DNA. The CDR3 has 12 amino acids. The germline V gene encodes CDR1 DFQATT and CDR2 SNEGSKA (reference sequence). CDR3 sequence: CSASGGEETQYF.

The J gene is TRBJ2-1, the V gene TRBV12-3 or TRBV12-4; TCRdb proposes TRBD1, but this gene call is untestable without DNA. This CDR3 is built from 12 residues. CDR3 sequence reads: CASRTGYNEQFF.

This rearrangement joins TRBV15 to TRBJ2-1. Germline assignment: CDR1 LNHNV and CDR2 YYDKDF (reference sequence). The CDR3 spans 14 residues. The chain's CDR3 is CATSKAGPNNEQFF. Looking up the rest from reference TRBV15 and TRBJ2-1 gives the full variable domain: DAMVIQNPRYQVTQFGKPVTLSCSQTLNHNVMYWYQQKSSQAPKLLFHYYDKDFNNEADTPDNFQSRRPNTSFCFLDIRSPGLGDTAMYLCATSKAGPNNEQFFGPGTRLTVL.

The CDR3 sequence: CASSFNLGALGTDTQYF. The rearrangement joins TRBV5-6 to TRBJ2-3; checking the TCRdb D call of TRBD2 is not possible without DNA. In germline, CDR1 is SGHDT, CDR2 YYEEEE. The CDR3 runs to 17 residues.

The chain is built from TRBV15 and TRBJ1-4. CDR3 size: 14 residues. In germline, CDR1 is LNHNV, CDR2 YYDKDF (reference sequence). The CDR3 region is CATSTGEIHEKLFF.